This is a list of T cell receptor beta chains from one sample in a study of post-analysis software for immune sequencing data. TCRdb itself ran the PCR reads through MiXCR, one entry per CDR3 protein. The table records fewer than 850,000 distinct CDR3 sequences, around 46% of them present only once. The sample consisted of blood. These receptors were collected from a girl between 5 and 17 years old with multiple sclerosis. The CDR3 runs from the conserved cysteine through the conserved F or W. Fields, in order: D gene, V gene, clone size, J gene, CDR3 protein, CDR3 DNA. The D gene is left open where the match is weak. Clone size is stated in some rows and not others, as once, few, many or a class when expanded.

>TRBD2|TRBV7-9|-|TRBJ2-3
CASGLAGGSTDTQYF
TGTGCCAGCGGACTAGCGGGAGGCAGCACAGATACGCAGTATTTT
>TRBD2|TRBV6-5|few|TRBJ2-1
CASSYLLSTSATSSYNEQFF
TGTGCCAGCAGTTACCTCCTGTCGACTAGCGCGACGAGCTCCTACAATGAGCAGTTCTTC
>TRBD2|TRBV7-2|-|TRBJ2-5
CASSTTSGSNQETQYF
TGTGCCAGCAGCACGACTAGCGGGAGTAACCAAGAGACCCAGTACTTC
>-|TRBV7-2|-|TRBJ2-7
CASSSPGLDEQYF
TGTGCCAGCAGCTCTCCGGGACTGGACGAGCAGTACTTC
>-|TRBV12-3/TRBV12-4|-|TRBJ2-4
CASRSLEGAKNIQYF
TGTGCCAGCAGGTCCCTGGAGGGGGCCAAAAACATTCAGTACTTC
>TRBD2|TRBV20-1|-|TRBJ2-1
CSASRLAGANNEQFF
TGCAGTGCTAGTCGGCTAGCGGGAGCCAACAATGAGCAGTTCTTC
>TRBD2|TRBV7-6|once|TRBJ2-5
CVSSSPRAGEETQYF
TGTGTCAGCAGCTCCCCGCGGGCGGGAGAAGAGACCCAGTACTTC
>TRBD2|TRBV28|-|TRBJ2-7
CASSLVVPSGIPWEQYF
TGTGCCAGCAGTTTAGTGGTTCCTAGCGGGATCCCGTGGGAGCAGTACTTC
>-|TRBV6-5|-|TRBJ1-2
CASSYSRQNYGYTF
TGTGCCAGCAGTTACTCGAGACAGAACTATGGCTACACCTTC
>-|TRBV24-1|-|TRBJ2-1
CATSDGLSPYNEQFF
TGTGCCACCAGTGACGGACTCTCTCCCTACAATGAGCAGTTCTTC
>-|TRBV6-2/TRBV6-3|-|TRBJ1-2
CASSYSVSEANYGYTF
TGTGCCAGCAGTTACTCGGTCTCGGAAGCTAACTATGGCTACACCTTC
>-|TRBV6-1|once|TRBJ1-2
CASTRDTYGYTF
TGTGCCAGCACGCGGGACACCTATGGCTACACCTTC
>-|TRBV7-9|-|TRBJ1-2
CASSLAQTVAYGYTF
TGTGCCAGCAGCTTAGCCCAGACAGTGGCCTATGGCTACACCTTC
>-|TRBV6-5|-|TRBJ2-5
CASSYGDGIIETQYF
TGTGCCAGCAGTTACGGGGACGGGATTATAGAGACCCAGTACTTC
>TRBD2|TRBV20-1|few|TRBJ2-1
CSAKGTSGIGVGEQFF
TGCAGTGCTAAAGGGACTAGCGGGATTGGCGTGGGTGAGCAGTTCTTC
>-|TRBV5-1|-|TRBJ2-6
CASLQGPGANVLTF
TGCGCCAGCTTACAGGGACCTGGGGCCAACGTCCTGACTTTC
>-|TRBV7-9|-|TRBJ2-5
CASSSQGLQETQYF
TGTGCCAGCAGCTCACAGGGTCTGCAAGAGACCCAGTACTTC
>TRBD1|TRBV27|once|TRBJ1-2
CASSLKGQGASGYTF
TGTGCCAGCAGTTTAAAAGGACAGGGGGCCTCTGGCTACACCTTC
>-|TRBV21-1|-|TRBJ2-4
CASSNREDVGKNIQYF
TGTGCCAGCAGCAATCGGGAGGACGTCGGCAAAAACATTCAGTACTTC
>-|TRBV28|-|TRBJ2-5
CASSLFGSRRETQYF
TGTGCCAGCAGTTTATTTGGGTCTAGACGGGAGACCCAGTACTTC
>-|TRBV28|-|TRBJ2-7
CASSWGGMGAYEQYF
TGTGCCAGCAGCTGGGGTGGGATGGGGGCCTACGAGCAGTACTTC
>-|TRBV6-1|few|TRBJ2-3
CASTEGWRADTQYF
TGTGCCAGCACCGAGGGTTGGCGCGCAGATACGCAGTATTTT
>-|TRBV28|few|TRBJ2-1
CASSAWGAGEQFF
TGTGCCAGCAGTGCGTGGGGGGCAGGGGAGCAGTTCTTC
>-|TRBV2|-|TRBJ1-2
CASSEGGLRFGYTF
TGTGCCAGCAGTGAGGGAGGCCTACGGTTCGGCTACACCTTC
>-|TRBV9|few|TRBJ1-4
CASSVDGQGNEKLFF
TGTGCCAGCAGCGTAGACGGGCAGGGTAATGAAAAACTGTTTTTT
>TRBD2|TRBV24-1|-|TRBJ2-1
CATSDGGLANEQFF
TGTGCCACCAGTGATGGGGGACTAGCCAATGAGCAGTTCTTC
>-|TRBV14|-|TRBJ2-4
CASSQVTSLAKNIQYF
TGTGCCAGCAGCCAAGTAACTTCTCTAGCCAAAAACATTCAGTACTTC
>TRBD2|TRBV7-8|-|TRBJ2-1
CASSFSGNYNEQFF
TGTGCCAGCAGCTTTAGCGGGAATTACAATGAGCAGTTCTTC
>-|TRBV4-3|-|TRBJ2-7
CASKRGRGNNEQYF
TGCGCCAGCAAGAGGGGCAGGGGAAACAATGAGCAGTACTTC
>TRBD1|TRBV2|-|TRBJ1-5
CASSSDREQPQHF
TGTGCCAGCAGTTCCGACAGGGAACAGCCCCAGCATTTT
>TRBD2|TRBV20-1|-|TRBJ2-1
CSAGREGLINEQFF
TGCAGTGCCGGGCGGGAGGGCCTTATCAATGAGCAGTTCTTC
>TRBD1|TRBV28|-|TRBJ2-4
CASSWDRWNIQYF
TGTGCCAGCAGTTGGGACAGGTGGAACATTCAGTACTTC
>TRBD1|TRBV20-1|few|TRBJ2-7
CSARADRAEQYF
TGCAGTGCTAGGGCAGACAGGGCCGAGCAGTACTTC
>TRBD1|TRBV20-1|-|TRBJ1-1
CSAARTGPLTMNTEAFF
TGCAGTGCTGCCCGGACAGGGCCCTTAACTATGAACACTGAAGCTTTCTTT
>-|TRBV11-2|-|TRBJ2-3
CASSPPVGWGTDTQYF
TGTGCCAGCAGCCCACCCGTAGGATGGGGCACAGATACGCAGTATTTT
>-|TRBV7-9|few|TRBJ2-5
CASSPQRGQETQYF
TGTGCCAGCAGCCCCCAAAGGGGCCAAGAGACCCAGTACTTC
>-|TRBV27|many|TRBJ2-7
CASSPSGASYEQYF
TGTGCCAGCAGCCCCTCGGGGGCCTCCTACGAGCAGTACTTC
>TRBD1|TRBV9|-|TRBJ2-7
CASSPRDRGNHERYF
TGTGCCAGCAGCCCCCGGGACAGGGGTAACCACGAGCGGTACTTC
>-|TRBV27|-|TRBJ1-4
CASSFAGKELFF
TGTGCCAGCAGCTTCGCCGGGAAGGAACTGTTTTTT
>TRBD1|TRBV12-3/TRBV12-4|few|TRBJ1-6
CASTVGGPPYNSPLHF
TGTGCCAGCACCGTAGGGGGCCCACCTTATAATTCACCCCTCCACTTT
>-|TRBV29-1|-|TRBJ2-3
CSVDKQSTDTQYF
TGCAGCGTCGATAAGCAGTCAACAGATACGCAGTATTTT
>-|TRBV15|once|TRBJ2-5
CATSRGDYLQGKRETQYF
TGTGCCACCAGCAGAGGGGACTACTTACAGGGAAAGAGGGAGACCCAGTACTTC
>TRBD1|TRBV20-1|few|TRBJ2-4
CSAKPGQGYIQYF
TGCAGTGCTAAACCGGGACAGGGTTACATTCAGTACTTC
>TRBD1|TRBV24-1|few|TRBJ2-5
CATSDPTGGQETQYF
TGTGCCACCAGTGACCCCACAGGGGGGCAAGAGACCCAGTACTTC
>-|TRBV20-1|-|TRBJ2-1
CSARDFAGGEVDPYNEQFF
TGCAGTGCTAGAGATTTCGCCGGCGGGGAGGTTGACCCCTACAATGAGCAGTTCTTC
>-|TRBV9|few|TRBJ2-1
CASSVVGGIHNEQFF
TGTGCCAGCAGCGTAGTGGGGGGAATTCACAATGAGCAGTTCTTC
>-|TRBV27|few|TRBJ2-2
CASSFRTGELFF
TGTGCCAGCAGTTTTAGGACCGGGGAGCTGTTTTTT
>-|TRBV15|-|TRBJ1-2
CATSRDTGVVGYTF
TGTGCCACCAGCAGAGATACGGGGGTGGTTGGCTACACCTTC
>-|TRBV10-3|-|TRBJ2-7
CAISVKLSSNTYEQYF
TGTGCCATCAGTGTAAAATTGTCTAGCAATACCTACGAGCAGTACTTC
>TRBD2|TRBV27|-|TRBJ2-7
CASSGWTSGFYEQYF
TGTGCCAGCAGTGGCTGGACTAGCGGTTTCTACGAGCAGTACTTC
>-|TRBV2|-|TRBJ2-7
CASSEFTEAYEQYF
TGTGCCAGCAGTGAATTTACGGAGGCCTACGAGCAGTACTTC
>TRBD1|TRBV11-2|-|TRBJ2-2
CASSFTGTGWTGELFF
TGTGCCAGCAGCTTTACCGGGACAGGCTGGACCGGGGAGCTGTTTTTT
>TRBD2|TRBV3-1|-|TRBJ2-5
CASSDRLAGSETQYF
TGTGCCAGCAGCGACCGACTAGCGGGAAGTGAGACCCAGTATTTC